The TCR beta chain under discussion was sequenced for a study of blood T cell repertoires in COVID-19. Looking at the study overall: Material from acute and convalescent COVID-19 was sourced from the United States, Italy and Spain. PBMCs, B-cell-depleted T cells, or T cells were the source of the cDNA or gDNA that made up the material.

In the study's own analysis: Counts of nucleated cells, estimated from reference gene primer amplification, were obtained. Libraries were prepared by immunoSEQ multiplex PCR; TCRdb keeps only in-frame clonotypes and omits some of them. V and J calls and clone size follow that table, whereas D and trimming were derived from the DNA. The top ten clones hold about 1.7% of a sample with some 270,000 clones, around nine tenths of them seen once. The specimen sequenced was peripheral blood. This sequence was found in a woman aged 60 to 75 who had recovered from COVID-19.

This CDR3 is CARSLPHETAANYGYTF. The CDR3 bases are TGTGCCAGAAGCTTGCCTCACGAGACAGCTGCTAACTATGGCTACACCTTC. This chain joins TRBV5-3 and TRBJ1-2; D is possibly TRBD1 (5 bases). TRBV5-3 is an ORF, with its function uncertain. CDR3 size: 17 residues. Deletions cut 1 base from V and 0 bases from J, with 16 bases between.